This TCR beta chain originates from a study of blood T cell repertoires in COVID-19. Background on the study: The United States, Italy and Spain were the sources of the acute and convalescent COVID-19 samples. The analysed material was cDNA or gDNA that came from T cells, B-cell-depleted T cells, or PBMCs.

Study processing details: Amplifying reference gene primers gave estimates of nucleated cell counts. The protocol was immunoSEQ multiplex PCR, while the TCRdb copy is restricted to in-frame clones and leaves out a portion. That table furnishes V, J and clone size, whereas the DNA furnished D and trimming. The sample consists of just over 50,000 clones, about nine tenths of them appearing once. The V gene's germline CDR1 is SGHTA and CDR2 FQGNSA. CDR3 length equals 15 residues. V was trimmed by 5 bases and J by 6 bases, leaving 17 bases between them. This TCR was recovered from a man between 65 and 85 years old with acute or convalescent COVID-19. The rearrangement uses TRBV7-2 and TRBJ2-1, with a weak D call TRBD2 (7 bases). The sequencing sample was made of peripheral blood. The CDR3 is CASSPRTRGGNEQFF. CDR3 nucleotides: TGTGCCAGCAGCCCGCGGACTAGGGGGGGCAATGAGCAGTTCTTC. The full variable domain, its missing parts supplied by reference TRBV7-2 and TRBJ2-1, is GAGVSQSPSNKVTEKGKDVELRCDPISGHTALYWYRQSLGQGLEFLIYFQGNSAPDKSGLPSDRFSAERTGGSVSTLTIQRTQQEDSAVYLCASSPRTRGGNEQFFGPGTRLTVL.